A selection of T cell receptor beta chains follows, all from one sample in a study of radiotherapy plus CTLA-4 blockade in lung cancer. The data were produced by immunoSEQ multiplex PCR, yet TCRdb's version contains in-frame clones alone and is incomplete. The profile covers tens of thousands of clones, with 65% to 85% appearing a single time and approximately 12% taken by the ten largest. The material was peripheral blood, obtained from a patient treated with radiotherapy plus ipilimumab. The receptors here all came from a human donor with non-small cell lung cancer who had stable disease on radiotherapy plus ipilimumab. The CDR3 runs from the conserved cysteine through the conserved F or W. A D gene is named only where the DNA matches it firmly. A row's size may be missing; if present it is once, few, many or a size class.

cdr3_aa: CASSEGSYNSPLHF
cdr3_nt: TGTGCCAGCAGTGAGGGATCCTATAATTCACCCCTCCACTTT
cdr3_length: 14
v_call: TRBV6-5
clone_size: -
d_call: -
j_call: TRBJ1-6

cdr3_aa: CAINKGPFYEQYF
cdr3_nt: TGTGCCATCAACAAGGGGCCCTTCTACGAGCAGTACTTC
cdr3_length: 13
v_call: TRBV10-3
clone_size: -
d_call: -
j_call: TRBJ2-7

cdr3_aa: CASSITGGNNEQFF
cdr3_nt: TGTGCCAGTAGTATTACCGGGGGAAACAATGAGCAGTTCTTC
cdr3_length: 14
v_call: TRBV19
clone_size: -
d_call: -
j_call: TRBJ2-1

cdr3_aa: CASSVDSGQPQHF
cdr3_nt: TGTGCCAGCAGCGTAGATTCTGGTCAGCCCCAGCATTTT
cdr3_length: 13
v_call: TRBV9
clone_size: -
d_call: -
j_call: TRBJ1-5

cdr3_aa: CATSPRTDLQQYF
cdr3_nt: TGTGCCACCTCCCCCCGGACAGACCTTCAGCAGTACTTC
cdr3_length: 13
v_call: TRBV2
clone_size: -
d_call: -
j_call: TRBJ2-7

cdr3_aa: CASSLASGETQYF
cdr3_nt: TGTGCCAGCAGCTTGGCTAGCGGTGAGACCCAGTACTTC
cdr3_length: 13
v_call: TRBV5-6
clone_size: -
d_call: TRBD2
j_call: TRBJ2-5

cdr3_aa: CASSLNPTRDQPQHF
cdr3_nt: TGTGCCAGCAGTTTGAACCCGACTCGGGATCAGCCCCAGCATTTT
cdr3_length: 15
v_call: TRBV5-4
clone_size: -
d_call: -
j_call: TRBJ1-5

cdr3_aa: CASSSTSDGPYEQYF
cdr3_nt: TGTGCCAGTAGTAGTACGAGTGACGGACCATACGAGCAGTACTTC
cdr3_length: 15
v_call: TRBV19
clone_size: once
d_call: -
j_call: TRBJ2-7

cdr3_aa: CASSSGPYTGELFF
cdr3_nt: TGTGCCAGCAGCTCTGGGCCTTACACCGGGGAGCTGTTTTTT
cdr3_length: 14
v_call: TRBV14
clone_size: few
d_call: -
j_call: TRBJ2-2

cdr3_aa: CASSLFDRRDGELFF
cdr3_nt: TGTGCCAGCAGCTTATTTGACAGGCGTGACGGGGAGCTGTTTTTT
cdr3_length: 15
v_call: TRBV5-4
clone_size: -
d_call: -
j_call: TRBJ2-2

cdr3_aa: CASSAGTGNNEQFF
cdr3_nt: TGCGCCAGCAGCGCCGGGACAGGCAACAATGAGCAGTTCTTC
cdr3_length: 14
v_call: TRBV10-1
clone_size: -
d_call: TRBD1
j_call: TRBJ2-1

cdr3_aa: CSAVPGVSGNTIYF
cdr3_nt: TGCAGCGCCGTCCCGGGGGTCTCAGGAAACACCATATATTTT
cdr3_length: 14
v_call: TRBV29-1
clone_size: -
d_call: -
j_call: TRBJ1-3

cdr3_aa: CASSVSRGGGYTGELFF
cdr3_nt: TGTGCCAGCAGTGTGTCTCGCGGGGGGGGCTACACCGGGGAGCTGTTTTTT
cdr3_length: 17
v_call: TRBV25-1
clone_size: -
d_call: TRBD2
j_call: TRBJ2-2

cdr3_aa: CASSQERTVNYGYTF
cdr3_nt: TGTGCCAGCAGCCAAGAAAGGACCGTGAACTATGGCTACACCTTC
cdr3_length: 15
v_call: TRBV4-2
clone_size: -
d_call: -
j_call: TRBJ1-2

cdr3_aa: CASSAMEGTGEGQPQHF
cdr3_nt: TGTGCCAGCAGCGCAATGGAGGGGACAGGGGAAGGTCAGCCCCAGCATTTT
cdr3_length: 17
v_call: TRBV9
clone_size: -
d_call: TRBD1
j_call: TRBJ1-5

cdr3_aa: CASSYGTGLNSPLHF
cdr3_nt: TGTGCCAGCAGCTACGGGACAGGGCTTAATTCACCCCTCCACTTT
cdr3_length: 15
v_call: TRBV7-6
clone_size: -
d_call: TRBD1
j_call: TRBJ1-6

cdr3_aa: CASSLAPGTGGHEQFF
cdr3_nt: TGCGCCAGCAGCTTGGCCCCCGGGACAGGGGGTCATGAGCAGTTCTTC
cdr3_length: 16
v_call: TRBV5-1
clone_size: -
d_call: TRBD1
j_call: TRBJ2-1

cdr3_aa: CASLSTSRGHYGYTF
cdr3_nt: TGTGCCAGCCTGAGCACTAGCAGGGGACACTATGGCTACACCTTC
cdr3_length: 15
v_call: TRBV6-5
clone_size: -
d_call: -
j_call: TRBJ1-2

cdr3_aa: CASSMIGGAGNQPQHF
cdr3_nt: TGTGCCAGTAGTATGATTGGGGGAGCGGGTAATCAGCCCCAGCATTTT
cdr3_length: 16
v_call: TRBV19
clone_size: few
d_call: -
j_call: TRBJ1-5

cdr3_aa: CASRRPTGSGNTIYF
cdr3_nt: TGTGCCAGCAGGCGCCCGACAGGGTCTGGAAACACCATATATTTT
cdr3_length: 15
v_call: TRBV28
clone_size: -
d_call: TRBD1
j_call: TRBJ1-3

cdr3_aa: CASSGVSSGNTIYF
cdr3_nt: TGTGCCAGCAGCGGAGTGTCGTCTGGAAACACCATATATTTT
cdr3_length: 14
v_call: TRBV9
clone_size: -
d_call: -
j_call: TRBJ1-3

cdr3_aa: CASSLGPESFQPQHF
cdr3_nt: TGCGCCAGCAGCTTGGGGCCGGAGTCATTCCAGCCCCAGCATTTT
cdr3_length: 15
v_call: TRBV5-1
clone_size: -
d_call: -
j_call: TRBJ1-5

cdr3_aa: CASQPRQNTGELFF
cdr3_nt: TGTGCCAGCCAACCGCGCCAGAACACCGGGGAGCTGTTTTTT
cdr3_length: 14
v_call: TRBV19
clone_size: few
d_call: -
j_call: TRBJ2-2

cdr3_aa: CSPTSPIHSGNTIYF
cdr3_nt: TGCAGCCCTACGTCCCCCATCCACTCTGGAAACACCATATATTTT
cdr3_length: 15
v_call: TRBV29-1
clone_size: once
d_call: -
j_call: TRBJ1-3

cdr3_aa: CATSRRDRGPLNTGELFF
cdr3_nt: TGTGCCACCAGCAGACGAGACAGGGGGCCATTGAACACCGGGGAGCTGTTTTTT
cdr3_length: 18
v_call: TRBV15
clone_size: -
d_call: TRBD1
j_call: TRBJ2-2

cdr3_aa: CAISGRGHQPQHF
cdr3_nt: TGTGCCATCAGTGGCAGGGGGCATCAGCCCCAGCATTTT
cdr3_length: 13
v_call: TRBV10-3
clone_size: few
d_call: TRBD1
j_call: TRBJ1-5

cdr3_aa: CASSPPGQGNYGYTF
cdr3_nt: TGTGCCAGCTCACCACCGGGACAGGGTAACTATGGCTACACCTTC
cdr3_length: 15
v_call: TRBV18
clone_size: many
d_call: TRBD1
j_call: TRBJ1-2

cdr3_aa: CASSRGTWQEETQYF
cdr3_nt: TGTGCCAGCAGCCGGGGGACTTGGCAAGAAGAGACCCAGTACTTC
cdr3_length: 15
v_call: TRBV2
clone_size: -
d_call: -
j_call: TRBJ2-5

cdr3_aa: CASSQLSGTRGGYTF
cdr3_nt: TGTGCCAGCAGCCAACTATCCGGGACCCGAGGAGGCTACACCTTC
cdr3_length: 15
v_call: TRBV14
clone_size: once
d_call: -
j_call: TRBJ1-2

cdr3_aa: CASSEGYSNLHF
cdr3_nt: TGTGCCAGCAGTGAAGGATATTCAAACCTCCACTTT
cdr3_length: 12
v_call: TRBV25-1
clone_size: -
d_call: -
j_call: TRBJ1-6

cdr3_aa: CASSYGQGMNTEAFF
cdr3_nt: TGTGCCAGCAGTTACGGGCAGGGGATGAACACTGAAGCTTTCTTT
cdr3_length: 15
v_call: TRBV6-6
clone_size: few
d_call: -
j_call: TRBJ1-1

cdr3_aa: CASSLAPGYNSPLHF
cdr3_nt: TGCGCCAGCAGCTTGGCCCCAGGATACAATTCACCCCTCCACTTT
cdr3_length: 15
v_call: TRBV5-1
clone_size: few
d_call: -
j_call: TRBJ1-6

cdr3_aa: CASSEGQGANEKLFF
cdr3_nt: TGCGCCAGCAGTGAGGGACAGGGGGCTAATGAAAAACTGTTTTTT
cdr3_length: 15
v_call: TRBV10-1
clone_size: few
d_call: TRBD1
j_call: TRBJ1-4

cdr3_aa: CASSLSGQDTAPNEKLFF
cdr3_nt: TGTGCCAGCAGTTTATCGGGACAGGACACTGCTCCTAATGAAAAACTGTTTTTT
cdr3_length: 18
v_call: TRBV27
clone_size: once
d_call: TRBD1
j_call: TRBJ1-4

cdr3_aa: CASSPIGESYGYTF
cdr3_nt: TGTGCCAGCAGCCCGATCGGGGAGAGCTATGGCTACACCTTC
cdr3_length: 14
v_call: TRBV6-1
clone_size: -
d_call: -
j_call: TRBJ1-2

cdr3_aa: CASSSRGTGELFF
cdr3_nt: TGTGCCAGCAGCTCGAGGGGGACCGGGGAGCTGTTTTTT
cdr3_length: 13
v_call: TRBV7-3
clone_size: -
d_call: -
j_call: TRBJ2-2

cdr3_aa: CASSIPRDSRWGSPLHF
cdr3_nt: TGTGCCAGTAGTATACCGAGGGACAGCCGGTGGGGTTCACCCCTCCACTTT
cdr3_length: 17
v_call: TRBV19
clone_size: few
d_call: TRBD1
j_call: TRBJ1-6

cdr3_aa: CASSYTSLDRGGYTF
cdr3_nt: TGTGCCAGCAGTTATACCTCCCTCGACAGGGGTGGCTACACCTTC
cdr3_length: 15
v_call: TRBV28
clone_size: -
d_call: TRBD1
j_call: TRBJ1-2

cdr3_aa: CASSFPGTGGHEQFF
cdr3_nt: TGTGCCAGCAGCTTCCCCGGGACAGGGGGACATGAGCAGTTCTTC
cdr3_length: 15
v_call: TRBV9
clone_size: -
d_call: TRBD1
j_call: TRBJ2-1

cdr3_aa: CASSVAPGKTDNEQFF
cdr3_nt: TGTGCCAGCAGCGTAGCGCCAGGGAAGACCGACAATGAGCAGTTCTTC
cdr3_length: 16
v_call: TRBV9
clone_size: -
d_call: -
j_call: TRBJ2-1

cdr3_aa: CASSMRRSTPSVGANVLTF
cdr3_nt: TGTGCCAGTAGTATGCGCCGGTCTACCCCATCTGTAGGGGCCAACGTCCTGACTTTC
cdr3_length: 19
v_call: TRBV19
clone_size: -
d_call: -
j_call: TRBJ2-6

cdr3_aa: CASSILGGPSYNEQFF
cdr3_nt: TGTGCCAGTAGTATACTCGGGGGGCCCTCCTACAATGAGCAGTTCTTC
cdr3_length: 16
v_call: TRBV19
clone_size: -
d_call: -
j_call: TRBJ2-1

cdr3_aa: CASSPLQGLGYSNQPQHF
cdr3_nt: TGTGCCAGCAGCCCCCTACAGGGATTGGGGTATAGCAATCAGCCCCAGCATTTT
cdr3_length: 18
v_call: TRBV5-8
clone_size: -
d_call: -
j_call: TRBJ1-5

cdr3_aa: CASSPGQGSAWGYTF
cdr3_nt: TGCGCCAGCAGCCCAGGACAGGGGAGCGCCTGGGGCTACACCTTC
cdr3_length: 15
v_call: TRBV4-1
clone_size: once
d_call: TRBD1
j_call: TRBJ1-2

cdr3_aa: CASSGASGGPQETQYF
cdr3_nt: TGTGCCAGCAGCGGTGCCAGCGGGGGGCCCCAAGAGACCCAGTACTTC
cdr3_length: 16
v_call: TRBV9
clone_size: -
d_call: TRBD2
j_call: TRBJ2-5

cdr3_aa: CASSPGEGNSPLHF
cdr3_nt: TGTGCCAGCTCACCAGGGGAAGGAAATTCACCCCTCCACTTT
cdr3_length: 14
v_call: TRBV18
clone_size: few
d_call: -
j_call: TRBJ1-6

cdr3_aa: CASSQDGGLTDTQYF
cdr3_nt: TGTGCCAGCAGCCAAGATGGGGGACTCACAGATACGCAGTATTTT
cdr3_length: 15
v_call: TRBV4-2
clone_size: -
d_call: -
j_call: TRBJ2-3

cdr3_aa: CASSLGIMNTEAFF
cdr3_nt: TGTGCCAGCAGCTTGGGGATAATGAACACTGAAGCTTTCTTT
cdr3_length: 14
v_call: TRBV5-5
clone_size: -
d_call: -
j_call: TRBJ1-1